The TCR beta chain described here comes from a study of OX40 agonist ivuxolimab in advanced cancers. Study as a whole: An agonistic human IgG2 monoclonal antibody against OX40 (CD134) was given. Prior therapy, whether anti-PD-1, anti-PD-L1 or anti-CTLA-4, was allowed, and roughly 40% had some.

Study findings and constraints: On average, CD8+ T cells showed a greater number of expanded clones than CD4+.

With respect to this clone: The target antigen is unknown.

With 4 bases clipped from V and 4 bases from J, the junction kept 1 base outside the gene matches. The length of the CDR3 is 13 residues. CDR1 and CDR2 (germline): KGHSH, LQKENI. Repertoires were generated with immunoSEQ multiplex PCR, while TCRdb's copy carries only in-frame clones and drops some. There are 52,000 or so clones in the sample; roughly 84% occur only once, and almost 0.65% lies in the top ten. This receptor was identified in an adult with an advanced solid tumor such as melanoma, head and neck, liver or kidney cancer. The sequences come from CD4+ or CD8+ T cells sorted from blood, collected in a trial of the OX40 agonist ivuxolimab. The rearrangement joins TRBV18 to TRBJ1-3, with TRBD1 identical over 7 bases. CDR3 nucleotide sequence: TGTGCCAGCTCACAGGGGGCCGGAAACACCATATATTTT. Protein: CASSQGAGNTIYF.